The rows below give T cell receptor beta chains drawn from one sample of a study of T cell responses to AZD1222 COVID-19 vaccine. Method: immunoSEQ multiplex PCR; TCRdb's copy keeps in-frame clones and lacks some. Of tens of thousands of clones listed, roughly 87% were seen once; the top ten hold 15% to 20%. Source: peripheral blood, taken on day 0 of AZD1222 vaccination. All receptors derive from an adult in good health. Both conserved end residues are part of each CDR3. Each record gives: V gene, clone size, J gene, D gene, CDR3 protein, CDR3 DNA. A D gene is named only where the DNA matches it firmly. Expanded clones are given a class, and other clones once, few, many or no size at all.

V gene: TRBV30
clone size: large
J gene: TRBJ1-2
D gene: .
CDR3 protein: CAGDGPGTGYTF
CDR3 DNA: TGTGCCGGGGACGGTCCCGGGACAGGCTACACCTTC

V gene: TRBV29-1
clone size: .
J gene: TRBJ2-6
D gene: TRBD1
CDR3 protein: CSVPGQGAAGANVLTF
CDR3 DNA: TGCAGCGTTCCGGGACAGGGGGCAGCTGGGGCCAACGTCCTGACTTTC

V gene: TRBV5-6
clone size: .
J gene: TRBJ1-1
D gene: .
CDR3 protein: CASSLYTEAFF
CDR3 DNA: TGTGCCAGCAGCCTTTACACTGAAGCTTTCTTT

V gene: TRBV18
clone size: .
J gene: TRBJ2-7
D gene: TRBD1
CDR3 protein: CASSLNVGQGFYEQYF
CDR3 DNA: TGTGCCAGCTCACTTAACGTAGGACAGGGCTTCTACGAGCAGTACTTC

V gene: TRBV29-1
clone size: .
J gene: TRBJ2-1
D gene: TRBD2
CDR3 protein: CSHLAGGQGEQFF
CDR3 DNA: TGCAGCCACCTAGCGGGGGGGCAGGGTGAGCAGTTCTTC

V gene: TRBV6-4
clone size: .
J gene: TRBJ2-5
D gene: TRBD2
CDR3 protein: CASKPSGGAGETQYF
CDR3 DNA: TGTGCCAGCAAGCCCAGCGGGGGGGCCGGGGAGACCCAGTACTTC

V gene: TRBV11-3
clone size: .
J gene: TRBJ2-7
D gene: .
CDR3 protein: CASSLEGTSSYEQYF
CDR3 DNA: TGTGCCAGCAGCTTAGAGGGGACATCTTCCTACGAGCAGTACTTC

V gene: TRBV2
clone size: .
J gene: TRBJ2-3
D gene: .
CDR3 protein: CASEPGLVSTDTQYF
CDR3 DNA: TGTGCCAGCGAGCCAGGACTCGTAAGCACAGATACGCAGTATTTT

V gene: TRBV7-2
clone size: once
J gene: TRBJ2-7
D gene: .
CDR3 protein: CASGGFSYEQYF
CDR3 DNA: TGTGCCAGCGGCGGGTTCTCCTACGAGCAGTACTTC

V gene: TRBV6-6
clone size: .
J gene: TRBJ2-3
D gene: .
CDR3 protein: CASSYGGRTDTQYF
CDR3 DNA: TGTGCCAGCAGTTACGGGGGGCGCACAGATACGCAGTATTTT

V gene: TRBV28
clone size: .
J gene: TRBJ1-2
D gene: .
CDR3 protein: CASSLVDTWDGYTF
CDR3 DNA: TGTGCCAGCAGTTTAGTGGACACTTGGGATGGCTACACCTTC

V gene: TRBV27
clone size: .
J gene: TRBJ2-3
D gene: .
CDR3 protein: CASSLVPSSTLESDTQYF
CDR3 DNA: TGTGCCAGCAGTTTAGTCCCGTCTTCTACTCTCGAATCGGATACGCAGTATTTT

V gene: TRBV28
clone size: .
J gene: TRBJ1-6
D gene: TRBD1
CDR3 protein: CASLGQGAFGVPLHF
CDR3 DNA: TGTGCCAGCCTCGGACAGGGAGCCTTCGGGGTGCCCCTCCACTTT

V gene: TRBV28
clone size: .
J gene: TRBJ2-6
D gene: .
CDR3 protein: CASSLPRTVSGANVLTF
CDR3 DNA: TGTGCCAGCAGTCTTCCCCGGACGGTTTCTGGGGCCAACGTCCTGACTTTC

V gene: TRBV5-4
clone size: .
J gene: TRBJ1-2
D gene: .
CDR3 protein: CASSLENGYTF
CDR3 DNA: TGTGCCAGCAGCTTGGAGAATGGCTACACCTTC

V gene: TRBV9
clone size: .
J gene: TRBJ2-3
D gene: .
CDR3 protein: CASSVAASPRSTDTQYF
CDR3 DNA: TGTGCCAGCAGCGTAGCTGCTAGCCCTAGGAGCACAGATACGCAGTATTTT